This T cell receptor beta chain comes out of a study of cytomegalovirus exposure and HLA in healthy donors. Study outcomes and limitations: Only CMV serostatus was available as immune exposure information. Earlier findings revealed that most TCR beta V segments proved productive either about 87% or about 30% of the time.

A remark on this clone: Antigen: not known.

From germline, CDR1 is ENHRY and CDR2 SYGVKD. Trimming shortened V by 6 bases and J by 0 bases, and 7 bases separated the two germline ends. There are 13 residues in the CDR3. Primers for the PCR totalled 60 Vbeta and 13 Jbeta. Measured with immunoSEQ multiplex PCR; TCRdb has only the in-frame clones, and not every one. The table shows around 130,000 clones, with about 80% occurring only once. The chain combines TRBV10-3 with TRBJ2-3; D perhaps matches TRBD2 (6 bases). The source material was PBMCs. This TCR derives from a man aged 18 to 35 in good health and CMV-seronegative. CDR3 nucleotide sequence: TGTGCCATCAGAGGGACTAGCACAGATACGCAGTATTTT. It yields the protein CAIRGTSTDTQYF.